This T cell receptor beta chain emerged from a study of beta chain features in type 1 diabetes. Whole-study context: Age, gender, cell numbers and subset yield matched between patients and controls.

A single heparinised blood sample, averaging about 120 mL, was obtained per donor. This clone has only a few counts. Its antigen is as yet unknown. Overall study findings and caveats: People with Type 1 diabetes carried modestly yet significantly shorter TCRB CDR3s in all four CD4+ subsets. Although PCR might favor shorter templates, it would do so equally in patients and controls.

TCRB transcripts that were expressed got sequenced, as all of the isolated RNA had been reverse transcribed. Repertoires were generated with immunoSEQ multiplex PCR, while TCRdb's copy carries only in-frame clones and drops some. This sample has some 190,000 clones, with around 8% found just once. The junction had 11 bases not matched to a gene; V was cut back by 3 bases and J by 6 bases. The CDR3 length is 15 residues. Germline V gene sequence: CDR1 KGHSH, CDR2 LQKENI. The source material was central memory CD4+ T cells from blood. The source is a woman aged 40-49 years with type 1 diabetes. The rearrangement joins TRBV18 to TRBJ2-7; 7 nucleotides align to TRBD1. Here the CDR3 DNA reads TGTGCCAGCTCACCCTCGACAGGGTCCTTTAGCGAGCAGTACTTC. Protein product: CASSPSTGSFSEQYF.